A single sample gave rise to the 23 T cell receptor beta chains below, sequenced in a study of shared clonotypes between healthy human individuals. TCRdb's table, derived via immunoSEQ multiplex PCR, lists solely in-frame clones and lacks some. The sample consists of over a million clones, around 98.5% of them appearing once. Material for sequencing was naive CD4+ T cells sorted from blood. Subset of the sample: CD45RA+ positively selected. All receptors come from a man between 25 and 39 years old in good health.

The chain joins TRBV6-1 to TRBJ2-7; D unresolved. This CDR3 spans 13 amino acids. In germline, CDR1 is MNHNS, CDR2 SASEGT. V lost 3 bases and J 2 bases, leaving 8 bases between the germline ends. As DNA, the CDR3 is TGTGCCAGCAGTGAGCAATGGGCCTACGAGCAGTACTTC. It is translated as CASSEQWAYEQYF.

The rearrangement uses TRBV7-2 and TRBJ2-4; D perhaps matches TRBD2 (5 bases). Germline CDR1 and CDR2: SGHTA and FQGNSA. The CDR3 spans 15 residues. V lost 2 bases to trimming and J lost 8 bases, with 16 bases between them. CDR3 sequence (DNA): TGTGCCAGCAGCTTATCCCGGGCAGGAGGACACATTCAGTACTTC. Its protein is CASSLSRAGGHIQYF.

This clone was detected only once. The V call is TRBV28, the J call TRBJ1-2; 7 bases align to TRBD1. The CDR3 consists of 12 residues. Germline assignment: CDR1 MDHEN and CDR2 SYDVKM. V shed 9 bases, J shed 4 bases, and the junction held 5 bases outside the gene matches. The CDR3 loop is CASGTEGYGYTF. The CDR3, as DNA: TGTGCCAGTGGGACAGAAGGCTATGGCTACACCTTC.

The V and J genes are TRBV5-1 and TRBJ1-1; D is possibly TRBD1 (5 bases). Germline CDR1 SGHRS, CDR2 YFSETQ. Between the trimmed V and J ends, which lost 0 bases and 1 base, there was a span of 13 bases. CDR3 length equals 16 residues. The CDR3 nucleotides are TGCGCCAGCAGCTTGGCCGGGGGTTATGGGAACACTGAAGCTTTCTTT. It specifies CASSLAGGYGNTEAFF.

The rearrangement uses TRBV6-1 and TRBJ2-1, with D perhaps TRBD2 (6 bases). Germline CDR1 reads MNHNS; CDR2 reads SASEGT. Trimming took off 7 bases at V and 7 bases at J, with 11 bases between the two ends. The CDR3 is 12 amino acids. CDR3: CASTQEGNEQFF. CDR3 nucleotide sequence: TGTGCCAGCACACAGGAGGGGAATGAGCAGTTCTTC.

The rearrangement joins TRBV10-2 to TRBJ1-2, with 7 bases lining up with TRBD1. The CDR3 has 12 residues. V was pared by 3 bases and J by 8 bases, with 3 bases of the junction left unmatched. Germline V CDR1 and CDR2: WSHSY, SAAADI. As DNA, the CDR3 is TGCGCCAGCAGTGAAAGGGGGCAAGGCTACACCTTC. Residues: CASSERGQGYTF.

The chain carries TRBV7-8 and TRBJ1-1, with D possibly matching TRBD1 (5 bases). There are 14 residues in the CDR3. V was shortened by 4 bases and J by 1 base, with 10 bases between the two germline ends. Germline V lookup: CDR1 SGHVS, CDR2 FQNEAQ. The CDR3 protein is CASSWKGQNTEAFF. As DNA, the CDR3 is TGTGCCAGCAGCTGGAAAGGACAGAACACTGAAGCTTTCTTT.

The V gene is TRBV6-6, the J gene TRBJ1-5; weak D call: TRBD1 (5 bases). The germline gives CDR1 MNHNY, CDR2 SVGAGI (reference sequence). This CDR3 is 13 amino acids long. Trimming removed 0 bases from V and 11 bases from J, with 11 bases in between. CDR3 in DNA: TGTGCCAGCAGTTACTCGACGGGGGAATCCCAGCATTTT. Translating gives CASSYSTGESQHF.

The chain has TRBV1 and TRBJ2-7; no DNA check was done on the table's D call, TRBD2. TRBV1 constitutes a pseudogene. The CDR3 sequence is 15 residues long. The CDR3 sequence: CTSSAPSGRTYEQYF. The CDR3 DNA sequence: TGCACCAGCAGCGCCCCCAGCGGGAGAACCTACGAGCAGTACTTC.

The DNA of the CDR3 is TGTGCCAGCACTAGCGGGACTAGCTCCTACAATGAGCAGTTCTTC. Protein sequence: CASTSGTSSYNEQFF. The chain employs TRBV5-8 and TRBJ2-1; 9 bases match TRBD2. V lost 6 bases, J lost 0 bases, and 4 bases stayed unmatched. This CDR3 is built from 15 residues. Per the germline V gene, CDR1 is SGHTS and CDR2 is YDEGEE.

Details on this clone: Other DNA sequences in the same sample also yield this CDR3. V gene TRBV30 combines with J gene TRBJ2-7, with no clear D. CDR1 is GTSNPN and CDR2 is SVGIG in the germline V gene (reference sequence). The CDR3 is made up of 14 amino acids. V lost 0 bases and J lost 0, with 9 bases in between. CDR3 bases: TGTGCCTGGAGTGTTGGCGGCAGCTCCTACGAGCAGTACTTC. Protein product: CAWSVGGSSYEQYF.

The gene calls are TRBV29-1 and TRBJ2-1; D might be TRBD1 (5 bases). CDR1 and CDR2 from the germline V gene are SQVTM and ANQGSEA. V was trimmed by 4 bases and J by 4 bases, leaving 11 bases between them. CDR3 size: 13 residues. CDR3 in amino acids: CSVGGLGYNEQFF. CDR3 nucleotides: TGCAGCGTTGGGGGCCTGGGATACAATGAGCAGTTCTTC.

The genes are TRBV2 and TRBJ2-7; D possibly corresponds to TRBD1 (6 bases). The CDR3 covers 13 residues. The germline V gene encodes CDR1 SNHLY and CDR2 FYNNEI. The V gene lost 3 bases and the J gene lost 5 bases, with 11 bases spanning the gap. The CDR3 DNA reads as TGTGCCAGCAGTGAGTACAGGGCAGACGAGCAGTACTTC. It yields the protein CASSEYRADEQYF.

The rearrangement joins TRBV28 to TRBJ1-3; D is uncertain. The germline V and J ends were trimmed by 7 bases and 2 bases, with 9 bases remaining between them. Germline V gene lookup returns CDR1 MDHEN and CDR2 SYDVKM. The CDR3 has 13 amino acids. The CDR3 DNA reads TGTGCCAGCATTGCGACGGCTGGAAACACCATATATTTT. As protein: CASIATAGNTIYF.

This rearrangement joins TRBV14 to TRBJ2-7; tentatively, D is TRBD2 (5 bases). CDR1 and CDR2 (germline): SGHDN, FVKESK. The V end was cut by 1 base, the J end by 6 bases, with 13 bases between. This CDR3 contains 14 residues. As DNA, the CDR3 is TGTGCCAGCAGCCAAGCACGGGGTTTTGGCGAGCAGTACTTC. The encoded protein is CASSQARGFGEQYF.

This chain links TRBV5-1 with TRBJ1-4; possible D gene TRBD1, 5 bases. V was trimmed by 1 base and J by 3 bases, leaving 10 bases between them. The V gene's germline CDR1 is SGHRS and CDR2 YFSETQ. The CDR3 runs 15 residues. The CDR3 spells CASSLFRGSNEKLFF. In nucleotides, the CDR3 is TGCGCCAGCAGCTTGTTTAGGGGCTCTAATGAAAAACTGTTTTTT.

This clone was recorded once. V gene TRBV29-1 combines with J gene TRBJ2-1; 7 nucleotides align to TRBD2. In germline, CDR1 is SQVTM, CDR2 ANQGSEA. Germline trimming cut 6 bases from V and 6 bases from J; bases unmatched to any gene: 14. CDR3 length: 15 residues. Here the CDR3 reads CSVAVAGRASNEQFF. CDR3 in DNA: TGCAGCGTCGCGGTGGCTGGGAGGGCCTCCAATGAGCAGTTCTTC.

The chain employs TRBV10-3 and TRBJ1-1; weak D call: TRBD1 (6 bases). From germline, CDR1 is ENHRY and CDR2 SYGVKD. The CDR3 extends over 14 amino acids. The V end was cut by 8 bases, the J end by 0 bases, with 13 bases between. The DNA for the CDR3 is TGTGCCATCTCACACAGGGAGGTGAACACTGAAGCTTTCTTT. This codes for CAISHREVNTEAFF.

This chain's CDR3 is CASSDSGGNNEQFF. The CDR3 DNA follows: TGTGCCAGCAGTGACTCGGGCGGAAACAATGAGCAGTTCTTC. J is TRBJ2-1 and V is TRBV6-4; D unresolved. Germline CDR1 and CDR2: MRHNA and SNTAGT. The CDR3 totals 14 residues. Deletions cut 0 bases from V and 5 bases from J, with 8 bases between.

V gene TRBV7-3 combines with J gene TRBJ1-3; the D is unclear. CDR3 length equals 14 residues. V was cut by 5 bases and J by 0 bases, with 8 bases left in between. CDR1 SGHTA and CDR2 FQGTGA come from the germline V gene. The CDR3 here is CASSASRSGNTIYF. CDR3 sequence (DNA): TGTGCCAGCAGCGCATCACGCTCTGGAAACACCATATATTTT. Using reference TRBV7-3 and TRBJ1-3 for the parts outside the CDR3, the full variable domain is GAGVSQTPSNKVTEKGKYVELRCDPISGHTALYWYRQSLGQGPEFLIYFQGTGAADDSGLPNDRFFAVRPEGSVSTLKIQRTERGDSAVYLCASSASRSGNTIYFGEGSWLTVV.

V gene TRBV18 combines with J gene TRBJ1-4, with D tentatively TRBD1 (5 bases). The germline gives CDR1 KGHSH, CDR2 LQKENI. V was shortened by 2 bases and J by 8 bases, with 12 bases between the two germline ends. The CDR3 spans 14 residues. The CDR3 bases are TGTGCCAGCTCACCATCAGGGACTCGCGAAAAACTGTTTTTT. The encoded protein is CASSPSGTREKLFF.

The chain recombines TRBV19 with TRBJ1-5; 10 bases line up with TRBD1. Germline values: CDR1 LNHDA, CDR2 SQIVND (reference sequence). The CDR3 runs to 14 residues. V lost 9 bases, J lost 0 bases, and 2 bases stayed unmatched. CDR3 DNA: TGTGCCAGCGGACAGGGGGATAGCAATCAGCCCCAGCATTTT. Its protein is CASGQGDSNQPQHF.

The DNA for the CDR3 is TGTGCCAGCAGCAACGACAGGGGAGTATACAATGAGCAGTTCTTC. It encodes CASSNDRGVYNEQFF. This chain connects TRBV21-1 to TRBJ2-1; the table's D call of TRBD1 was not tested on the DNA. TRBV21-1 corresponds to a pseudogene. CDR3 length equals 15 residues.